This TCR beta chain was sequenced for a study of cytomegalovirus exposure and HLA in healthy donors. Whole-study results and caveats: V- and J-gene trimming of TCR beta was linked (in a later analysis) to a missense DCLRE1C variant.

A note on this clone: Its antigen is still unknown.

The germline V and J ends were trimmed by 6 bases and 7 bases, with 27 bases remaining between them. The CDR3 spans 17 residues. The germline V gene encodes CDR1 MGHDK and CDR2 SYGVNS. This PCR relied on a set of 60 Vbeta primers and 13 Jbeta primers. The data were produced by immunoSEQ multiplex PCR, yet TCRdb's version contains in-frame clones alone and is incomplete. The sample lists around 200,000 clones; roughly 80% were seen once. The chain links TRBV25-1 to TRBJ2-5; a possible D gene is TRBD2 (6 bases). Sequenced sample: PBMCs. This TCR came from a girl aged 2 to 9 in good health and CMV-seronegative. CDR3 sequence: CASSQPEGRGNVGTQYF. In DNA, the CDR3 is TGTGCCAGCAGCCAACCGGAGGGCCGGGGTAACGTCGGGACCCAGTACTTC.